The rows below give T cell receptor beta chains drawn from one sample of a study of blood T cell repertoires in COVID-19. The data were produced by immunoSEQ multiplex PCR, yet TCRdb's version contains in-frame clones alone and is incomplete. The top ten hold more than 9.5% of the sample, which has over 75,000 clones, less than 90% seen once. Sequencing was performed on peripheral blood. The receptors were sampled from a human donor in a cohort sampled during active COVID-19. The CDR3 runs from the conserved cysteine through the conserved F or W. The order of the fields is clone size, J gene, D gene, V gene, CDR3 protein, CDR3 DNA. D genes are given only for firm matches. Where a row states a size, it is once, few, many or the class of an expanded clone; other rows omit it.

abundance: NA; j_gene: TRBJ2-2; d_gene: NA; v_gene: TRBV12-3/TRBV12-4; CDR3aa: CASTELGAGELFF; CDR3nt: TGTGCCAGCACGGAGTTAGGGGCCGGGGAGCTGTTTTTT
abundance: NA; j_gene: TRBJ1-3; d_gene: TRBD1; v_gene: TRBV19; CDR3aa: CASSDPTGYGNTIYF; CDR3nt: TGTGCCAGTAGTGATCCGACAGGGTACGGAAACACCATATATTTT
abundance: NA; j_gene: TRBJ2-7; d_gene: TRBD2; v_gene: TRBV5-1; CDR3aa: CASSLSGGRPYEQYF; CDR3nt: TGCGCCAGCAGCCTTAGCGGGGGGCGACCCTACGAGCAGTACTTC
abundance: NA; j_gene: TRBJ2-5; d_gene: TRBD1; v_gene: TRBV28; CDR3aa: CASSKTGGAETQYF; CDR3nt: TGTGCCAGCAGCAAGACAGGGGGCGCGGAGACCCAGTACTTC
abundance: NA; j_gene: TRBJ2-1; d_gene: NA; v_gene: TRBV18; CDR3aa: CASSPPGGSAYNEQFF; CDR3nt: TGTGCCAGCTCACCACCAGGGGGTAGCGCCTACAATGAGCAGTTCTTC
abundance: once; j_gene: TRBJ2-3; d_gene: NA; v_gene: TRBV24-1; CDR3aa: CATSVQGGPSDTQYF; CDR3nt: TGTGCCACCAGTGTGCAGGGAGGCCCCTCAGATACGCAGTATTTT
abundance: NA; j_gene: TRBJ1-1; d_gene: NA; v_gene: TRBV7-8; CDR3aa: CASSRSRDTEAFF; CDR3nt: TGTGCCAGCAGCCGGAGCAGGGACACTGAAGCTTTCTTT
abundance: once; j_gene: TRBJ2-7; d_gene: TRBD1; v_gene: TRBV27; CDR3aa: CASSLTQGAYEQYF; CDR3nt: TGTGCCAGCAGTTTAACACAGGGGGCTTACGAGCAGTACTTC
abundance: few; j_gene: TRBJ2-3; d_gene: TRBD2; v_gene: TRBV7-9; CDR3aa: CASSPFVGGDTDTQYF; CDR3nt: TGTGCCAGCAGTCCCTTTGTCGGGGGGGACACAGATACGCAGTATTTT
abundance: NA; j_gene: TRBJ2-5; d_gene: TRBD2; v_gene: TRBV5-4; CDR3aa: CASSTGTSGNQETQYF; CDR3nt: TGTGCCAGCAGCACAGGGACTAGCGGGAACCAAGAGACCCAGTACTTC
abundance: NA; j_gene: TRBJ2-5; d_gene: NA; v_gene: TRBV2; CDR3aa: CASSEQQETQYF; CDR3nt: TGTGCCAGCAGTGAACAACAAGAGACCCAGTACTTC